This T cell receptor (beta chain) emerged from a study of shared clonotypes between healthy human individuals. Germline V CDR1 and CDR2: ENHRY, SYGVKD. Trimming at V came to 6 bases and at J to 6 bases, leaving 4 bases not matched to a gene. The CDR3 spans 12 residues. General study results and limits: Memory subsets had estimated richness that was generally smaller than that of naive subsets. Among donors, clonotype sharing was expected to be affected by sequencing depth. Generation probabilities of non-shared clonotypes were lower (relative to those shared by all four donors). A handful of donors showed sharing of approximately 5% of naive CD4 clonotypes.

With regard to this clone: Its matching antigen is unknown.

Profiled with immunoSEQ multiplex PCR; TCRdb holds only in-frame clones, not every one. Of a few million clones in the sample, more than 80% were seen once. The sequenced sample was naive CD4+ T cells sorted from blood. Subset given: CD45RA+ positively selected. The receptor comes from a man aged 18-30 years in good health. The rearrangement links TRBV10-3 to TRBJ1-2, with 7 bases lining up with TRBD1. DNA for the CDR3: TGTGCCATCAGCGAGGGGGCAGATGGCTACACCTTC. It translates to CAISEGADGYTF.